These 23 T cell receptor beta chains share one sample of origin, sequenced in a study of T-cell reconstitution after alpha-beta-depleted transplantation in children. Unique molecular identifiers were incorporated when the TCRbeta library was constructed. TCRdb reprocessed the PCR reads via MiXCR and lists one record per CDR3 protein. Counted here are 700,000 to 950,000 distinct CDR3 sequences, approximately 15% occurring once; the ten biggest clones make up 5%. The sequenced sample was PBMCs, mostly from graft donor cells, obtained 360 days after TCRalphabeta/CD19-depleted stem cell transplant. These receptors came from a male patient younger than 18 who had a stem cell transplant for acute lymphoblastic leukemia, so the T cells may come from the graft donor.

The V call is TRBV5-1, the J call TRBJ2-7, with TRBD2 as a possible D gene (5 bases). Trimming shortened V by 2 bases and J by 6 bases, and 9 bases separated the two germline ends. CDR1 SGHRS and CDR2 YFSETQ come from the germline V gene. This CDR3 is built from 12 residues. In DNA, the CDR3 is TGCGCCAGCAGCTTTCCGGGATTCGAGCAGTACTTC. It codes for CASSFPGFEQYF.

The gene calls are TRBV12-3 or TRBV12-4 and TRBJ2-3, with a weak D call TRBD1 (7 bases). This CDR3 contains 15 residues. The V gene lost 5 bases and the J gene lost 7 bases, with 19 bases spanning the gap. The CDR3 DNA follows: TGTGCCAGCAGTCGTCGACAGGGAGGACCTCATACGCAGTATTTT. Amino acids: CASSRRQGGPHTQYF.

The sample holds a few counts of this clonotype. The rearrangement links TRBV20-1 to TRBJ1-5; TRBD1 might be the D (6 bases). CDR3 length: 14 residues. Germline CDR1 DFQATT, CDR2 SNEGSKA (reference sequence). V lost 1 base and J lost 4, with 11 bases in between. CDR3 sequence: CSARGGTPNQPQHF. The CDR3 bases are TGCAGTGCTAGAGGAGGGACACCTAATCAGCCCCAGCATTTT.

The chain uses TRBV12-3 or TRBV12-4 and TRBJ2-4; D gene unclear. The germline V and J ends were trimmed by 2 bases and 0 bases, with 11 bases remaining between them. CDR3 length: 16 residues. The CDR3 nucleotides read TGTGCCAGCAGTTTAAGAGGCTTTGAAGCCAAAAACATTCAGTACTTC. This encodes CASSLRGFEAKNIQYF.

This clonotype was observed a handful of times. The CDR3 loop is CASSTLPGQDQETQYF. In DNA form, the CDR3 reads TGTGCCAGCAGTACTCTACCTGGACAGGACCAAGAGACCCAGTACTTC. The chain carries TRBV27 and TRBJ2-5, with 7 bases fitting TRBD1. Germline assignment: CDR1 MNHEY and CDR2 SMNVEV (reference sequence). With 5 bases clipped from V and 0 bases from J, the junction kept 9 bases outside the gene matches. CDR3 length: 16 residues.

The chain combines TRBV25-1 with TRBJ2-1; D ambiguous. CDR1 is MGHDK, CDR2 SYGVNS, per germline. CDR3 size: 14 residues. V gave up 1 base and J gave up 7 bases, with 11 bases separating them. The CDR3 DNA is TGTGCCAGCAGTGAATGGGGAACGACTAATGAGCAGTTCTTC. It codes for CASSEWGTTNEQFF.

This chain joins TRBV18 and TRBJ2-7; 9 bases agree with TRBD1. Per the germline V gene, CDR1 is KGHSH and CDR2 is LQKENI. J lost 4 bases, V lost 5 bases, and 6 bases had no gene match. The CDR3 sequence is 14 residues long. CDR3 sequence reads: CASSTGQGKYEQYF. In DNA, the CDR3 is TGTGCCAGCTCAACGGGACAGGGAAAGTACGAGCAGTACTTC.

This clonotype came up a few times. The rearrangement links TRBV4-1 to TRBJ2-7; D assignment may be TRBD1 or TRBD2 (5 bases each). From germline, CDR1 is MGHRA and CDR2 YSYEKL. V was pared by 4 bases and J by 2 bases, with 18 bases between. This CDR3 comprises 16 residues. The CDR3 sequence is CASSPIGDDSPYEQYF. As DNA, the CDR3 is TGCGCCAGCAGCCCCATAGGGGACGACAGTCCCTACGAGCAGTACTTC.

This clonotype was seen many times. The genes are TRBV12-3 or TRBV12-4 and TRBJ2-2; D not certain. Trimming took 6 bases from V and 5 from J, leaving 7 bases between them. This CDR3 comprises 12 residues. CDR3 DNA: TGTGCCAGCAGGAAGACAACCGGGGAGCTGTTTTTT. It is translated as CASRKTTGELFF.

The chain recombines TRBV7-8 with TRBJ2-1, with 14 bases that match TRBD2. Per germline, CDR1 SGHVS and CDR2 FQNEAQ. The CDR3 has 17 amino acids. The V segment lost 5 bases and the J segment 5 bases; nucleotides outside the gene matches: 8. The CDR3 sequence: CASSTRLAGGSNNEQFF. DNA of the CDR3: TGTGCCAGCAGCACCCGACTAGCGGGAGGGTCAAACAATGAGCAGTTCTTC. Variable domain in full (rest from reference TRBV7-8 and TRBJ2-1): GAGVSQSPRYKVAKRGQDVALRCDPISGHVSLFWYQQALGQGPEFLTYFQNEAQLDKSGLPSDRFFAERPEGSVSTLKIQRTQQEDSAVYLCASSTRLAGGSNNEQFFGPGTRLTVL.

This clonotype was counted between two and nine times. The genes are TRBV9 and TRBJ1-3; the D is unclear. Trimming took 4 bases from V and 4 from J, leaving 21 bases between them. There are 17 residues in the CDR3. CDR1 and CDR2 from the germline V gene are SGDLS and YYNGEE. The CDR3 reads CASSSQTSQRIGNTIYF. As DNA, the CDR3 is TGTGCCAGCAGCTCCCAGACATCCCAACGGATCGGAAACACCATATATTTT.

The chain has TRBV7-8 and TRBJ2-1; D call uncertain. CDR1 SGHVS and CDR2 FQNEAQ come from the germline V gene. The CDR3 loop spans 13 amino acids. V lost 4 bases to trimming and J lost 4 bases, with 8 bases between them. CDR3 nucleotides: TGTGCCAGCAGCTCTCGAGCTTACAATGAGCAGTTCTTC. This gives the protein CASSSRAYNEQFF.

Ten or more counts support this clonotype. The J gene is TRBJ2-7, the V gene TRBV5-1; 7 bases align to TRBD2. CDR3 length: 13 amino acids. J lost 7 bases, V lost 4 bases, and 8 bases had no gene match. CDR1 and CDR2 from the germline V gene are SGHRS and YFSETQ. CDR3 sequence: CASSAGLWKEQYF. The CDR3 nucleotides read TGCGCCAGCAGCGCGGGACTATGGAAAGAGCAGTACTTC.

This clonotype has more than one count but fewer than ten. The J gene is TRBJ2-5, the V gene TRBV4-2; 14 bases fit TRBD2. The CDR3 extends over 18 amino acids. Germline lookup yields CDR1 LGHNA and CDR2 YNFKEQ. The J segment lost 2 bases and the V segment lost 2 bases, leaving 7 bases of the junction unmatched. The CDR3 DNA reads TGTGCCAGCAGCCAATTCTCGGGACTAGCGGGAGTTCAAGAGACCCAGTACTTC. It yields the protein CASSQFSGLAGVQETQYF.

The chain recombines TRBV2 with TRBJ2-5; 10 positions agree with TRBD2. J gave up 1 base and V 6 bases, and 8 bases lay outside the gene matches. The CDR3 consists of 16 residues. Germline V gene sequence: CDR1 SNHLY, CDR2 FYNNEI. CDR3 coding DNA: TGTGCCAGCAGGGTAAGCGGGAGGGTCGTCCAAGAGACCCAGTACTTC. Protein sequence: CASRVSGRVVQETQYF.

This clonotype was counted between two and nine times. This chain connects TRBV5-6 to TRBJ2-7; 10 nucleotides match TRBD1. V dropped 5 bases and J dropped 5; count of bases not matched to a gene: 13. This CDR3 comprises 16 residues. CDR1 and CDR2 (germline): SGHDT, YYEEEE. The CDR3 loop is CASSSPPGQGLHEQYF. The CDR3 DNA sequence: TGTGCCAGCAGTTCCCCACCGGGACAGGGGTTGCACGAGCAGTACTTC.

This clonotype has ten or more counts. J is TRBJ2-7 and V is TRBV5-6; D is perhaps TRBD1 or TRBD2 (5 bases each). Germline CDR1 SGHDT, CDR2 YYEEEE. V was cut by 0 bases and J by 3 bases, with 10 bases left in between. The CDR3 length is 14 residues. DNA for the CDR3: TGTGCCAGCAGCTTGGATGGGGGAATCTACGAGCAGTACTTC. Translation: CASSLDGGIYEQYF. Filled out from reference TRBV5-6 and TRBJ2-7, the complete variable domain reads DAGVTQSPTHLIKTRGQQVTLRCSPKSGHDTVSWYQQALGQGPQFIFQYYEEEERQRGNFPDRFSGHQFPNYSSELNVNALLLGDSALYLCASSLDGGIYEQYFGPGTRLTVT.

The V gene is TRBV25-1, the J gene TRBJ1-2; 9 nucleotides align to TRBD1. CDR3 length: 14 amino acids. Per the germline V gene, CDR1 is MGHDK and CDR2 is SYGVNS. Trimming took 6 bases from V and 4 from J; bases not matched to a gene: 6. In DNA, the CDR3 is TGTGCCAGCAGAGCACAGGGGGCGAGCTATGGCTACACCTTC. Protein product: CASRAQGASYGYTF.

This clonotype has only a few counts. The chain carries TRBV7-9 and TRBJ2-7; unclear D gene. The germline V gene encodes CDR1 SEHNR and CDR2 FQNEAQ (reference sequence). The CDR3 length is 14 residues. V was trimmed by 5 bases and J by 0 bases, leaving 11 bases between them. In nucleotides, the CDR3 is TGTGCCAGCAGCGACGGGCTGAACTCCTACGAGCAGTACTTC. Protein: CASSDGLNSYEQYF.

In DNA form, the CDR3 reads TGCAGTGCTAGGGGGTATGGGAGAGAGGAGACCCAGTACTTC. This translates into CSARGYGREETQYF. The chain links TRBV20-1 to TRBJ2-5; maybe TRBD2 (5 bases). V lost 3 bases, J lost 5 bases, and 16 bases lay in between. CDR3 length equals 14 residues. Germline V gene lookup returns CDR1 DFQATT and CDR2 SNEGSKA (reference sequence).

The genes are TRBV24-1 and TRBJ2-5; D is perhaps TRBD1 (6 bases). The CDR3 covers 15 residues. Germline CDR1 KGHDR, CDR2 SFDVKD. V dropped 1 base and J dropped 5 bases, with 13 bases sitting between them. For the CDR3, the DNA is TGTGCCACCAGTGATTTCACCAGGGGCGGGGAGACCCAGTACTTC. Encoded protein: CATSDFTRGGETQYF.

This clonotype was counted at least ten times. J is TRBJ1-5 and V is TRBV12-3 or TRBV12-4, with unresolved D. V gave up 1 base and J gave up 4 bases, with 11 bases separating them. The CDR3 is 15 amino acids. The CDR3 loop is CASSLVGLGNQPQHF. Written as DNA, the CDR3 is TGTGCCAGCAGTTTAGTAGGGTTGGGGAATCAGCCCCAGCATTTT.

The chain uses TRBV14 and TRBJ2-4; D not certain. Trimming took off 4 bases at V and 0 bases at J, with 16 bases between the two ends. There are 17 residues in the CDR3. Germline V gene sequence: CDR1 SGHDN, CDR2 FVKESK. The CDR3 DNA sequence: TGTGCCAGCAGCCTGAACCCAATCAGGTTAGCCAAAAACATTCAGTACTTC. Translating it yields CASSLNPIRLAKNIQYF.